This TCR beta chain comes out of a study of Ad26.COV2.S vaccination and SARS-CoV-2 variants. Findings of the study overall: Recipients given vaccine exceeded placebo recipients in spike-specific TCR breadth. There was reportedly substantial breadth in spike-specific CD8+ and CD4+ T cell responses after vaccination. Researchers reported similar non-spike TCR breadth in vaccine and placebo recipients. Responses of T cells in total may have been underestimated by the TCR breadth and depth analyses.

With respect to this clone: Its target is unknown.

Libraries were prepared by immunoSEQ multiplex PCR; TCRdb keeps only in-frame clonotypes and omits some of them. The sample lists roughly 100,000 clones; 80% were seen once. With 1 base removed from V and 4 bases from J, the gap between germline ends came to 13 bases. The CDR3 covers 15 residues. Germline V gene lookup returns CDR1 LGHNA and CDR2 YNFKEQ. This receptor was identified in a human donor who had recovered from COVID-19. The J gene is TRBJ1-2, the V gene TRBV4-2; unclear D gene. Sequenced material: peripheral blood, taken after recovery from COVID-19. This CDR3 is CASSQGGVLGYGYTF. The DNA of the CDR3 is TGTGCCAGCAGCCAAGGCGGGGTGCTCGGCTATGGCTACACCTTC.